This T cell receptor beta chain is drawn from a study of shared clonotypes between healthy human individuals (dated by TCRdb to 2018 to 2021). Background on the whole study: A few men and a couple of women, aged 18 to 49 years, made up the cohort. For each donor, CD4 naive and CD4 memory were each run on three plates, CD8 naive on two plates, and CD8 memory on one plate. The study deeply sequenced blood TCR repertoires of about five healthy adults to estimate repertoire size and the extent of clonotype sharing between individuals. To increase sequencing depth and limit assay-specific biases, different laboratories used diverse techniques to prepare libraries and sequence TCR repertoires. Leukapheresis yielded between about 0.94 and 9.5 billion PBMCs per donor.

Points the paper makes about the study in general: Naive subsets generally had larger estimated clonotype richness than memory subsets. Even with the large sequencing depth, rarefaction of the sorted-subset datasets indicated that sequencing was incomplete. Compared with non-shared clonotypes, clonotypes shared by all four sorted-subset donors had higher generation probabilities. Pairwise subsampling led to the expectation that sequencing depth would affect the degree of clonotype sharing among donors. Because the study included only a small number of donors, the genetic and exposure-history diversity represented was limited. Sharing across several donors was observed for approximately 5% of naive CD4, about 3.2% of naive CD8, 2% to 2.5% of memory CD4, and about 0.4% of memory CD8 clonotypes. Sampling was restricted to blood, and TCR repertoires in tissue are likely to differ from TCR repertoires in blood.

Here V drops 1 base and J drops 5 bases, and the junction holds 10 bases not matched to any gene. The CDR3 holds 17 amino acids from the cysteine to the phenylalanine. Only the CDR3 region is kept as DNA, spanning 51 bases read in frame from base 1. Per the germline V gene (reference sequence), MNHEY is the CDR1 and SMNVEV is the CDR2. On this clone itself: Which antigen it targets is not known. No per-base quality is available; no much larger clone lies one base away.

TCR CDR3 regions were amplified from genomic DNA by multiplex PCR using the deep immunoSEQ assay. For each cell subset, the extracted genomic DNA was distributed evenly across all wells of several immunoSEQ 96-well plates, and each plate served as one replicate. For sorted subsets, roughly 200 ng of genomic DNA, equivalent to 25,000 to 30,000 T cell genomes, went into each replicate PCR. Purified libraries were quantified with a Qubit 3.0 fluorometer, sized on a Bioanalyzer 2100, and re-quantified with the KAPA Library Quantification kit. Every immunoSEQ 96-well plate was sequenced on a dedicated single-read 150-cycle Illumina NextSeq 550 flow cell. As for the original processing: Because the immunoSEQ output included only junctional sequences and no quality scores, the filtering could not be the same as the filtering used for full-length reads. Sequences were annotated with PyIR, a Python wrapper for IgBLAST v1.9, and V/J genes and CDR3 were assigned using IMGT germline references. Reads with weak V/J assignments (E-value above 1e-6), missing CDR3, stop codons, out-of-frame junctions, or ambiguous translated residues were removed. A V3J clonotype was defined by an identical inferred V gene, J gene, and CDR3 amino acid sequence. Percentage overlap between repertoires was computed as shared unique clonotypes divided by the size of the smaller repertoire. Richness of each repertoire was evaluated using RTK rarefaction, the Chao1 estimator, and Recon v2.1 estimates of unobserved clonotypes. OLGA was used to compute generation probabilities for all TCRbeta clonotypes that the gDNA method yielded from a few donors. The clones in this table, taken by TCRdb from immuneACCESS, are in-frame only. Not every clone is retained; where verified, under half of the shortfall comes from an unresolved V gene, and the cause of the rest is unknown. The V and J calls and clone size are taken from that table; D and trimming were inferred from the DNA. Counted in this sample were more than 2 million clones; 80% to 95% of them appeared once. The ten biggest clones cover approximately 1.7% of the sample.

CD8 naive samples consisted of CD45RO-negative cells that were positively selected for CCR7, yielding a CD45RA+CCR7+ population without TemRA cells. The donors were healthy, HIV-negative adults with no recently reported acute infections or vaccinations. Only Caucasian adults living in Nashville, Tennessee, USA were represented among the donors. After blood collection by leukapheresis, PBMCs were isolated using Ficoll-Histopaque density gradient centrifugation and then cryopreserved in the vapor phase of liquid nitrogen. Analytical flow cytometry was used to check the purity and quantity of each magnetically sorted T cell population. Genomic DNA was isolated from each sorted fraction and quantified by UV absorbance on a Nanodrop 2000c.

The chain is made from TRBV27 and TRBJ2-3, with 9 middle bases fitting TRBD2. Source material: naive CD8+ T cells from PBMCs. The cell subset or site label for this specimen denotes: CD45RA+CCR7+. The sequence was obtained from a man between 18 and 35 years old in good health. Some clones in this sample may be carry-over from other donors' samples. The DNA sequence is TGTGCCAGCAGTTTATTCCCAAGGCTAGCGGGAAAAGATACGCAGTATTTT. Translated, this gives CASSLFPRLAGKDTQYF.